Below, 13 T cell receptor beta chains from the same sample are listed, as sequenced in a study of blood T cell repertoires in COVID-19. Profiling relied on immunoSEQ multiplex PCR, and the TCRdb table lists in-frame clones only, not all of them. The data hold 12,000 or so clones, with roughly nine tenths observed a single time. The sample consisted of peripheral blood. These receptors came from a man between 70 and 80 years old with active COVID-19.

The rearrangement links TRBV6-4 to TRBJ1-1, with D unresolved. The length of the CDR3 is 14 residues. The ends were cut back, 0 bases at V and 0 bases at J, with 5 bases in the middle. Germline loops: CDR1 MRHNA, CDR2 SNTAGT. The CDR3 DNA sequence: TGTGCCAGCAGTGACTCGAGTCTGAACACTGAAGCTTTCTTT. As protein: CASSDSSLNTEAFF.

The V and J genes are TRBV3-1 (or the pseudogene TRBV3-2) and TRBJ2-7; 7 nucleotides line up with TRBD1. Trimming removed 1 base from V and 4 bases from J; junction bases left unmatched: 4. The CDR3 runs 14 residues. Germline-derived CDR1 and CDR2 are LGHDT and YNNKEL (reference sequence). Here the CDR3 reads CASSQGPTGYEQYF. In nucleotides, the CDR3 is TGTGCCAGCAGCCAAGGCCCGACAGGGTACGAGCAGTACTTC.

The chain has TRBV7-8 and TRBJ2-5; 13 bases line up with TRBD2. In germline, CDR1 is SGHVS, CDR2 FQNEAQ. After removal of 0 bases from V and 5 bases from J, the junction contained 9 bases not matched to a gene. This CDR3 is 18 amino acids long. The CDR3 bases are TGTGCCAGCAGCTTAGCACTAGCGGGAGGGACGATAGGGGAGACCCAGTACTTC. Translating gives CASSLALAGGTIGETQYF.

CDR3 sequence reads: CASSPRQGWDTEAFF. In DNA form, the CDR3 reads TGTGCCAGCTCACCACGACAGGGCTGGGACACTGAAGCTTTCTTT. The rearrangement joins TRBV18 to TRBJ1-1; 7 nucleotides line up with TRBD1. This CDR3 contains 15 residues. V gave up 1 base and J gave up 3 bases; unmatched junction bases: 5. CDR1 and CDR2 from the germline V gene are KGHSH and LQKENI. The entire variable domain, with the rest obtained from reference TRBV18 and TRBJ1-1, is as follows: NAGVMQNPRHLVRRRGQEARLRCSPMKGHSHVYWYRQLPEEGLKFMVYLQKENIIDESGMPKERFSAEFPKEGPSILRIQQVVRGDSAAYFCASSPRQGWDTEAFFGQGTRLTVV.

The J gene is TRBJ2-1, the V gene TRBV5-1, with 11 bases that match TRBD2. The germline V gene encodes CDR1 SGHRS and CDR2 YFSETQ. After removal of 5 bases from V and 0 bases from J, the junction contained 10 bases not matched to a gene. The CDR3 totals 18 residues. This CDR3 reads CASSVSGTSGSSYNEQFF. The CDR3, as DNA: TGCGCCAGCAGTGTCTCCGGGACTAGCGGAAGCTCCTACAATGAGCAGTTCTTC.

The rearrangement joins TRBV9 to TRBJ1-4; D is possibly TRBD1 (6 bases). Trimming cost V 4 bases and J 8 bases, with 18 bases left between them. This CDR3 is 15 amino acids long. CDR1 is SGDLS and CDR2 is YYNGEE in the germline V gene. The CDR3 loop is CASSIQGTPLEKLFF. In nucleotides, the CDR3 is TGTGCCAGCAGCATCCAGGGGACCCCCTTGGAAAAACTGTTTTTT.

The rearrangement joins TRBV5-1 to TRBJ2-3, with TRBD2 matching 13 bases. The CDR3 is 15 residues long. The germline CDR1 and CDR2 sequences are SGHRS and YFSETQ. The trim removed 7 bases at V and 3 bases at J, leaving 5 bases unmatched. In DNA form, the CDR3 reads TGCGCCAGCGGGCCGGGACTAGCGGGAACAGATACGCAGTATTTT. Translation gives CASGPGLAGTDTQYF.

The rearrangement joins TRBV6-5 to TRBJ1-3; 9 bases are shared with TRBD1. The CDR3 runs 14 residues. Trimming removed 9 bases from V and 4 bases from J; junction bases left unmatched: 7. The germline CDR1 and CDR2 sequences are MNHEY and SVGAGI. The CDR3 nucleotides are TGTGCCAGTTCCCGGACAGGGGAAGGAAACACCATATATTTT. It translates to CASSRTGEGNTIYF.

The chain employs TRBV28 and TRBJ2-2; tentatively, D is TRBD2 (6 bases). The CDR3 extends over 17 amino acids. V gave up 1 base and J gave up 5 bases, with 17 bases separating them. Germline values: CDR1 MDHEN, CDR2 SYDVKM. CDR3 amino acids: CASSLLPGRSRTGELFF. CDR3 sequence (DNA): TGTGCCAGCAGTTTATTGCCGGGGAGGTCGAGGACCGGGGAGCTGTTTTTT.

This chain links TRBV19 with TRBJ1-6; D is unresolved. The V gene lost 3 bases and the J gene lost 7 bases, with 13 bases spanning the gap. This CDR3 spans 15 amino acids. Germline lookup yields CDR1 LNHDA and CDR2 SQIVND (reference sequence). The CDR3 nucleotides are TGTGCCAGTAGTATGGGGAGAGGCGGGAATTCACCCCTCCACTTT. It encodes CASSMGRGGNSPLHF. Supplemented by reference TRBV19 and TRBJ1-6, the full variable domain reads DGGITQSPKYLFRKEGQNVTLSCEQNLNHDAMYWYRQDPGQGLRLIYYSQIVNDFQKGDIAEGYSVSREKKESFPLTVTSAQKNPTAFYLCASSMGRGGNSPLHFGNGTRLTVT.

The chain employs TRBV4-3 and TRBJ2-3; 11 bases map to TRBD2. Trimming cost V 3 bases and J 1 base; bases outside gene matches: 3. The CDR3 is 16 amino acids. CDR1 is LGHNA and CDR2 is YSLEER in the germline V gene. CDR3 DNA: TGCGCCAGCAGCCAGGAACTAGCGGGGGGCACAGATACGCAGTATTTT. Translation: CASSQELAGGTDTQYF.

This chain connects TRBV27 to TRBJ2-1, with D unclear. CDR3 length: 15 residues. V shed 0 bases and J shed 3 bases, with 9 bases lying between them. Germline V gene lookup returns CDR1 MNHEY and CDR2 SMNVEV (reference sequence). Here the CDR3 reads CASSLSSVFYNEQFF. CDR3 DNA sequence: TGTGCCAGCAGTTTATCCAGCGTCTTCTACAATGAGCAGTTCTTC.

This clone was detected only a few times. The rearrangement uses TRBV11-3 and TRBJ1-4, with 8 nucleotides matching TRBD1. The ends lost 5 bases at V and 4 bases at J; junction bases unmatched: 9. CDR1 and CDR2 from the germline V gene are SGHNT and YENEEA. The CDR3 runs 16 residues. In DNA, the CDR3 is TGTGCCAGCAGCGCGAGGACAGGGAAAATTAATGAAAAACTGTTTTTT. It is translated as CASSARTGKINEKLFF.